Presented here are 14 T cell receptor beta chains from one specimen sequenced in a study of cytomegalovirus exposure and HLA in healthy donors. Sequenced by immunoSEQ multiplex PCR; TCRdb stores in-frame clones only, minus some. The data hold roughly 60,000 clones, with more than 90% observed a single time. Source material: PBMCs. The receptors originated from a man aged 18 to 30 in good health and CMV-seronegative.

The chain recombines TRBV6-1 with TRBJ1-5, with 10 bases that match TRBD1. Trimming at V came to 3 bases and at J to 6 bases, leaving 5 bases not matched to a gene. The CDR3 is 15 residues long. Germline CDR1 and CDR2: MNHNS and SASEGT. For the CDR3, the DNA is TGTGCCAGCAGTGATCAGGGACAGGGGAGTCAGCCCCAGCATTTT. This sequence encodes CASSDQGQGSQPQHF.

V usage is TRBV28 and J usage is TRBJ2-2; D perhaps matches TRBD2 (5 bases). CDR1 MDHEN and CDR2 SYDVKM come from the germline V gene. The CDR3 spans 15 residues. V gave up 5 bases and J gave up 2 bases, with 12 bases separating them. This CDR3 reads CASSRRRINTGELFF. The CDR3 DNA follows: TGTGCCAGCAGTCGCCGGAGGATTAACACCGGGGAGCTGTTTTTT.

The chain joins TRBV29-1 to TRBJ2-7; 7 nucleotides agree with TRBD1. This CDR3 region has 14 residues. Germline-derived CDR1 and CDR2 are SQVTM and ANQGSEA. The J segment lost 4 bases and the V segment lost 0 bases, leaving 6 bases of the junction unmatched. The CDR3: CSVEDGQEIYEQYF. The CDR3 DNA reads TGCAGCGTTGAAGATGGACAGGAGATTTACGAGCAGTACTTC.

This clone appeared a single time. CDR3 nucleotides: TGTGCCAGCAGCAAAGCTTTCGACAGGCACAACGAGCAGTACTTC. Translating it yields CASSKAFDRHNEQYF. This chain uses TRBV21-1 with TRBJ2-7; TRBD1 is the table's D call and was not checked against the DNA. TRBV21-1 is a pseudogene locus. The CDR3 runs 15 residues.

This chain joins TRBV27 and TRBJ2-2, with 13 bases lining up with TRBD2. The junction had 8 bases not matched to a gene; V was cut back by 3 bases and J by 4 bases. The CDR3 contains 18 residues. Germline V gene data show CDR1 as MNHEY and CDR2 as SMNVEV (reference sequence). The CDR3 DNA reads as TGTGCCAGCAGTTTCCCTGGACTAGCGGGAGTGGGCACCGGGGAGCTGTTTTTT. Translating gives CASSFPGLAGVGTGELFF.

The V and J genes are TRBV2 and TRBJ2-1, with D uncertain. The CDR3 totals 11 residues. In germline, CDR1 is SNHLY, CDR2 FYNNEI. The germline V and J ends were trimmed by 7 bases and 9 bases, with 10 bases remaining between them. The CDR3 bases are TGTGCCAGCACAAATAGCCGTGAGCAGTTCTTC. The encoded protein is CASTNSREQFF.

The rearrangement joins TRBV30 to TRBJ1-5; possibly TRBD1 for D (6 bases). This CDR3 has 15 amino acids. V lost 2 bases and J 5 bases, leaving 16 bases between the germline ends. In germline, CDR1 is GTSNPN, CDR2 SVGIG (reference sequence). The CDR3 spells CAWSSYGQRDQPQHF. Here the CDR3 DNA reads TGTGCCTGGAGTTCCTACGGACAGCGTGATCAGCCCCAGCATTTT.

CDR3 region: CASSLAVGVTEAFF. The CDR3 coding sequence is TGTGCCAGCAGCTTAGCTGTGGGAGTCACTGAAGCTTTCTTT. The V gene is TRBV7-9, the J gene TRBJ1-1; D gene unclear. This CDR3 comprises 14 residues. Trimming removed 0 bases at V and 4 bases at J, with 9 bases between. In germline, CDR1 is SEHNR, CDR2 FQNEAQ (reference sequence).

This chain uses TRBV27 with TRBJ2-1; 15 nucleotides match TRBD2. With V trimmed by 6 bases and J by 9 bases, 6 bases remained unmatched. Germline V CDR1 and CDR2: MNHEY, SMNVEV (reference sequence). The CDR3 totals 15 residues. The DNA for the CDR3 is TGTGCCAGCAGGGGACTAGCGGGAGGAAAGGGTGAGCAGTTCTTC. This sequence encodes CASRGLAGGKGEQFF.

The CDR3 here is CASSSEKLFF. Written as DNA, the CDR3 is TGTGCCAGCAGTTCGGAAAAACTGTTTTTT. The chain carries TRBV28 and TRBJ1-4; no clear D. The V end lost 4 bases, the J end lost 8 bases, and 2 bases lay between the germline ends. Germline V gene data show CDR1 as MDHEN and CDR2 as SYDVKM. The CDR3 totals 10 residues.

V gene TRBV27 combines with J gene TRBJ1-2, with TRBD1 as a possible D gene (6 bases). Germline lookup yields CDR1 MNHEY and CDR2 SMNVEV (reference sequence). This CDR3 spans 15 amino acids. Trimming shortened V by 0 bases and J by 3 bases, and 11 bases separated the two germline ends. The CDR3 reads CASSLSPGAYYGYTF. CDR3 bases: TGTGCCAGCAGTTTATCCCCAGGGGCGTACTATGGCTACACCTTC.

The chain carries TRBV5-4 and TRBJ1-5, with 7 bases that match TRBD1. The trim removed 4 bases at V and 6 bases at J, leaving 13 bases unmatched. CDR1 is SGHNT and CDR2 is YYREEE in the germline V gene (reference sequence). The CDR3 has 16 amino acids. The CDR3 DNA is TGTGCCAGCAGCCGAGAGGGGGCGAAACCCACTCAGCCCCAGCATTTT. Translation gives CASSREGAKPTQPQHF. Full variable domain (rest looked up from reference TRBV5-4 and TRBJ1-5): ETGVTQSPTHLIKTRGQQVTLRCSSQSGHNTVSWYQQALGQGPQFIFQYYREEENGRGNFPPRFSGLQFPNYSSELNVNALELDDSALYLCASSREGAKPTQPQHFGDGTRLSIL.

The chain employs TRBV7-9 and TRBJ2-1, with D possibly TRBD1 on 5 matching bases. The CDR3 spans 14 residues. CDR1 and CDR2 from the germline V gene are SEHNR and FQNEAQ (reference sequence). V dropped 7 bases and J dropped 9 bases, with 19 bases sitting between them. This chain's CDR3 is CASTPRQGRAEQFF. CDR3 sequence (DNA): TGTGCCAGCACCCCCCGGCAGGGCCGCGCTGAGCAGTTCTTC.

V gene TRBV19 combines with J gene TRBJ2-1; 7 bases are shared with TRBD2. V trimming: 3 bases; J trimming: 5 bases; junction bases outside the gene matches: 16. Germline V gene data show CDR1 as LNHDA and CDR2 as SQIVND (reference sequence). CDR3 length equals 18 residues. The CDR3 sequence is CASSMGGVSGTRHNEQFF. The CDR3 DNA reads as TGTGCCAGTAGTATGGGGGGGGTGTCGGGAACAAGACACAATGAGCAGTTCTTC. Filled out from reference TRBV19 and TRBJ2-1, the complete variable domain reads DGGITQSPKYLFRKEGQNVTLSCEQNLNHDAMYWYRQDPGQGLRLIYYSQIVNDFQKGDIAEGYSVSREKKESFPLTVTSAQKNPTAFYLCASSMGGVSGTRHNEQFFGPGTRLTVL.